These 22 T cell receptor beta chains were sequenced from one sample in a study of cytomegalovirus exposure and HLA in healthy donors (dated by TCRdb to 2017 to 2019). Receptor amplification or capture employed the immunoSEQ multiplex PCR assay. For the multiplex PCR, a mixture combining 60 forward primers for TCR Vbeta segments and 13 reverse primers for TCR Jbeta segments was used. TCRdb obtained this table from immuneACCESS and retained in-frame rearrangements with V and J assigned. These tables miss some clones; where compared with another copy, unresolved V genes account for less than half of the shortfall, and the remainder is unexplained. Within this sample are approximately 97,000 clones, with approximately 64% of them counted one time only. The ten largest make up around 5% of the sample. The sample comprised PBMCs. The receptor set was obtained from a human donor in good health.

The chain combines TRBV10-1 with TRBJ2-7; D is possibly TRBD1 (5 bases). Germline V gene lookup returns CDR1 WNHNN and CDR2 SYGVQD (reference sequence). Trimming pared 6 bases from V and 3 bases from J, leaving 21 bases between. The CDR3 spans 16 residues. For the CDR3, the DNA is TGCGCCAGCAGCGAGGAAACAGGCTCTCCTCTCTACGAGCAGTACTTC. This encodes CASSEETGSPLYEQYF.

This clone was detected a few times. The chain employs TRBV5-4 and TRBJ1-1, with 8 bases lining up with TRBD1. The CDR3 is made up of 17 amino acids. V trimming: 4 bases; J trimming: 0 bases; junction bases outside the gene matches: 11. CDR1 and CDR2 from the germline V gene are SGHNT and YYREEE (reference sequence). DNA of the CDR3: TGTGCCAGCAGCCCGGACAGGGACGGTAGAATGAACACTGAAGCTTTCTTT. Translating it yields CASSPDRDGRMNTEAFF.

CDR3 in amino acids: CAITGVAGHEQYF. The CDR3 DNA sequence: TGTGCCATCACCGGAGTAGCGGGACACGAGCAGTACTTC. V gene TRBV10-3 combines with J gene TRBJ2-7; 8 positions match TRBD2. The germline gives CDR1 ENHRY, CDR2 SYGVKD. The V and J ends lost 7 bases and 5 bases, in that order; junction bases with no gene match: 7. The CDR3 covers 13 residues.

The V call is TRBV9, the J call TRBJ2-1; 9 nucleotides agree with TRBD2. This CDR3 contains 16 residues. CDR1 and CDR2 (germline): SGDLS, YYNGEE. V gave up 0 bases and J gave up 5 bases; unmatched junction bases: 6. In DNA, the CDR3 is TGTGCCAGCAGCGTAGCGGGCGGGAGGGGAGACAATGAGCAGTTCTTC. It yields the protein CASSVAGGRGDNEQFF.

The chain joins TRBV19 to TRBJ1-5; D possibly corresponds to TRBD1 (6 bases). This CDR3 is 17 amino acids long. Between the trimmed V and J ends, which lost 4 bases and 2 bases, there was a span of 18 bases. Germline CDR1 LNHDA, CDR2 SQIVND (reference sequence). CDR3 loop: CASSTLTGTRGNQPQHF. The CDR3 nucleotides read TGTGCCAGTAGTACCCTGACAGGTACCAGAGGCAATCAGCCCCAGCATTTT. The full variable domain, completed using reference TRBV19 and TRBJ1-5, is DGGITQSPKYLFRKEGQNVTLSCEQNLNHDAMYWYRQDPGQGLRLIYYSQIVNDFQKGDIAEGYSVSREKKESFPLTVTSAQKNPTAFYLCASSTLTGTRGNQPQHFGDGTRLSIL.

The chain has TRBV29-1 and TRBJ2-5; 12 bases fit TRBD1. The J call may be incorrect, as the DNA end agrees better with TRBJ2-7. Germline CDR1 and CDR2: SQVTM and ANQGSEA. The CDR3 length is 15 residues. The CDR3 loop reads CSVGDRGLGAYEQYF. In DNA form, the CDR3 reads TGCAGCGTTGGGGACAGGGGGCTTGGTGCCTACGAGCAGTACTTC.

The V and J genes are TRBV27 and TRBJ2-7; TRBD2 matches at 10 bases. With 5 bases clipped from V and 3 bases from J, the junction kept 4 bases outside the gene matches. Germline CDR1 reads MNHEY; CDR2 reads SMNVEV (reference sequence). The CDR3 length is 14 residues. The CDR3 coding sequence is TGTGCCAGCAGTCCTCGGACTAGCGGCTACGAGCAGTACTTC. As protein: CASSPRTSGYEQYF.

This clone was seen a few times. The gene calls are TRBV5-1 and TRBJ1-1; D gene ambiguous. CDR1 and CDR2 from the germline V gene are SGHRS and YFSETQ. V was pared by 2 bases and J by 5 bases, with 10 bases between. This CDR3 is built from 13 residues. CDR3 region: CASSFRYLTEAFF. The CDR3 DNA is TGCGCCAGCAGCTTCAGGTATCTAACTGAAGCTTTCTTT.

The chain couples TRBV28 to TRBJ1-2, with 9 bases lining up with TRBD1. The CDR3 has 14 amino acids. CDR1 and CDR2 from the germline V gene are MDHEN and SYDVKM. Germline trimming cut 2 bases from V and 7 bases from J; bases unmatched to any gene: 5. The CDR3 loop is CASSLKGQGGGYTF. The CDR3 DNA reads TGTGCCAGCAGTTTAAAGGGACAGGGCGGTGGCTACACCTTC.

V gene TRBV29-1 combines with J gene TRBJ2-3, with 9 bases matching TRBD2. The CDR3 length is 14 residues. Germline CDR1 SQVTM, CDR2 ANQGSEA. V trimming: 5 bases; J trimming: 0 bases; junction bases outside the gene matches: 3. The CDR3 region is CSVTSGPSTDTQYF. Here the CDR3 DNA reads TGCAGCGTTACTAGCGGGCCGAGCACAGATACGCAGTATTTT.

The J gene is TRBJ2-1, the V gene TRBV5-1; 12 nucleotides match TRBD2. The CDR3 is made up of 14 amino acids. V lost 5 bases to trimming and J lost 3 bases; unmatched junction nucleotides: 0. In germline, CDR1 is SGHRS, CDR2 YFSETQ. The DNA for the CDR3 is TGCGCCAGCAGGACTAGCGGGAGCTACAATGAGCAGTTCTTC. It is translated as CASRTSGSYNEQFF.

This clone turned up a few times. The rearrangement joins TRBV27 to TRBJ2-1; D is unresolved. The CDR3 loop spans 14 amino acids. With 4 bases removed from V and 6 bases from J, the gap between germline ends came to 13 bases. CDR1 is MNHEY and CDR2 is SMNVEV in the germline V gene (reference sequence). The CDR3 reads CASSSSRVGNEQFF. CDR3 bases: TGTGCCAGCAGTTCATCCCGGGTTGGCAATGAGCAGTTCTTC.

This chain connects TRBV6-6 to TRBJ2-7, with 12 bases lining up with TRBD1. With 8 bases clipped from V and 7 bases from J, the junction kept 12 bases outside the gene matches. Germline values: CDR1 MNHNY, CDR2 SVGAGI (reference sequence). This CDR3 region has 15 residues. CDR3 residues: CASRLPGQGAEEQYF. CDR3 in DNA: TGTGCCAGCCGCCTCCCGGGACAGGGGGCGGAAGAGCAGTACTTC.

This chain joins TRBV9 and TRBJ2-7; tentative D call: TRBD2 (6 bases). Germline V CDR1 and CDR2: SGDLS, YYNGEE. The CDR3 is made up of 15 amino acids. Trimming left V 4 bases short and J 0 bases short, with 14 bases between. CDR3 sequence: CASSSRGGPSYEQYF. The CDR3 coding sequence is TGTGCCAGCAGCAGCCGCGGAGGGCCCTCCTACGAGCAGTACTTC.

The V and J genes are TRBV4-1 and TRBJ2-3; TRBD2 agrees at 7 bases. CDR1 MGHRA and CDR2 YSYEKL come from the germline V gene. The CDR3 covers 17 residues. Trimming at V came to 1 base and at J to 3 bases, leaving 10 bases not matched to a gene. CDR3 DNA sequence: TGCGCCAGCAGCCAAGGGCCGGGCGGGAGTAGTACAGATACGCAGTATTTT. It encodes CASSQGPGGSSTDTQYF.

The rearrangement links TRBV4-1 to TRBJ2-7; 16 bases match TRBD2. The CDR3 length is 15 residues. The germline gives CDR1 MGHRA, CDR2 YSYEKL. J gave up 4 bases and V 3 bases, and 0 bases lay outside the gene matches. The CDR3 nucleotides read TGCGCCAGCAGCCAGGGACTAGCGGGAGGGTACGAGCAGTACTTC. It specifies CASSQGLAGGYEQYF.

CDR3 coding DNA: TGTGCCACCAGCAGGGACCAGGAAAGCGGTGAGCAGTACTTC. Its protein product is CATSRDQESGEQYF. This chain connects TRBV15 to TRBJ2-7; a weak D match, TRBD2 (5 bases). This CDR3 is built from 14 residues. Germline values: CDR1 LNHNV, CDR2 YYDKDF (reference sequence). V gave up 3 bases and J gave up 7 bases, with 16 bases separating them.

The CDR3 sequence: CSVEIAGIEYEQYF. The CDR3 region has the DNA TGCAGCGTTGAGATAGCGGGAATTGAGTACGAGCAGTACTTC. The chain is built from TRBV29-1 and TRBJ2-7; 8 nucleotides align to TRBD2. Unmatched junction bases numbered 8, after V lost 3 bases and J lost 4 bases. This CDR3 has 14 amino acids. Germline CDR1 reads SQVTM; CDR2 reads ANQGSEA.

This clone has more than one count but fewer than ten. This chain connects TRBV5-1 to TRBJ2-5, with TRBD1 as a possible D gene (5 bases). The better agreement between TRBJ2-7 and the DNA end casts doubt on the J call. This CDR3 is built from 13 residues. Germline V gene data show CDR1 as SGHRS and CDR2 as YFSETQ. Here the CDR3 reads CASSRGWSYEQYF. For the CDR3, the DNA is TGCGCCAGCAGTAGGGGCTGGTCCTACGAGCAGTACTTC.

This chain links TRBV27 with TRBJ2-4; no clear D. The CDR3 loop spans 14 amino acids. Trimming stripped 5 bases from V and 7 bases from J, with 15 bases between. Germline V gene sequence: CDR1 MNHEY, CDR2 SMNVEV (reference sequence). The CDR3 nucleotides are TGTGCCAGCAGTCCCCGCGGCCGTGGGAACATTCAGTACTTC. This codes for CASSPRGRGNIQYF.

V usage is TRBV28 and J usage is TRBJ2-2; TRBD2 agrees at 10 bases. Germline values: CDR1 MDHEN, CDR2 SYDVKM. Trimming removed 3 bases from V and 7 bases from J; junction bases left unmatched: 14. The CDR3 covers 18 residues. CDR3 region: CASSFEGLAGDGVGELFF. The CDR3 nucleotides read TGTGCCAGCAGTTTCGAAGGGCTAGCGGGAGATGGGGTCGGGGAGCTGTTTTTT.

The rearrangement uses TRBV19 and TRBJ1-5; D is perhaps TRBD1 (5 bases). This CDR3 is built from 14 residues. V was pared by 3 bases and J by 6 bases, with 12 bases between. Germline values: CDR1 LNHDA, CDR2 SQIVND (reference sequence). For the CDR3, the DNA is TGTGCCAGTAGTATTCAGGGAAGGAGTCAGCCCCAGCATTTT. It encodes CASSIQGRSQPQHF.